These 17 T cell receptor beta chains were sequenced from one sample in a study of blood T cell repertoires in COVID-19. Assay used: immunoSEQ multiplex PCR; TCRdb lists only in-frame clones, some missing. This sample yields hundreds of thousands of clones, of which 84% are seen a single time; approximately 6.8% belongs to the top ten. Sequenced: PBMCs or T cells enriched from blood (not recorded which). These TCRs come from a woman aged 40 to 50 who had recovered from COVID-19.

The V call is TRBV4-1, the J call TRBJ2-7, with 10 bases aligning to TRBD2. After removal of 6 bases from V and 3 bases from J, the junction contained 8 bases not matched to a gene. Germline loops: CDR1 MGHRA, CDR2 YSYEKL. The CDR3 covers 15 residues. The CDR3 reads CASRASGRADYEQYF. The CDR3 nucleotides are TGCGCCAGCAGAGCAAGCGGGAGGGCCGACTACGAGCAGTACTTC.

This clone was detected only once. The chain recombines TRBV29-1 with TRBJ2-1, with 11 bases matching TRBD2. Trimming took 8 bases from V and 3 from J; bases not matched to a gene: 18. Germline lookup yields CDR1 SQVTM and CDR2 ANQGSEA. CDR3 length: 18 amino acids. CDR3 protein: CSITGGRGLAEHYNEQFF. CDR3 in DNA: TGCAGCATAACAGGGGGACGGGGACTAGCGGAACACTACAATGAGCAGTTCTTC.

The chain couples TRBV28 to TRBJ1-1; D possibly corresponds to TRBD1 (5 bases). Germline loops: CDR1 MDHEN, CDR2 SYDVKM. This CDR3 spans 15 amino acids. Trimming removed 8 bases from V and 1 base from J, with 17 bases in between. Here the CDR3 reads CASRVTPRENTEAFF. The CDR3 DNA reads TGTGCCAGCCGTGTGACTCCCAGGGAGAACACTGAAGCTTTCTTT.

The rearrangement joins TRBV25-1 to TRBJ1-2; 7 positions agree with TRBD1. The CDR3 is made up of 11 amino acids. The germline CDR1 and CDR2 sequences are MGHDK and SYGVNS. Trimming cost V 10 bases and J 6 bases; bases outside gene matches: 5. CDR3 in DNA: TGTGCCACCCGAGGGGGCGATGGCTACACCTTC. Translated, it gives CATRGGDGYTF.

The V and J genes are TRBV19 and TRBJ2-7, with TRBD2 as a possible D gene (6 bases). CDR3 size: 13 residues. Trimming stripped 10 bases from V and 1 base from J, with 14 bases between. Germline loops: CDR1 LNHDA, CDR2 SQIVND (reference sequence). The CDR3 DNA is TGTGCCACCGCGGGCGGGGTATCCTACGAGCAGTACTTC. Protein: CATAGGVSYEQYF.

The rearrangement links TRBV28 to TRBJ2-7; tentative D call: TRBD2 (6 bases). V was shortened by 5 bases and J by 2 bases, with 19 bases between the two germline ends. The CDR3 length is 16 residues. The germline CDR1 and CDR2 sequences are MDHEN and SYDVKM. CDR3 sequence reads: CASSESGLRGAYEQYF. DNA of the CDR3: TGTGCCAGCAGTGAATCGGGACTCCGAGGGGCCTACGAGCAGTACTTC. Full variable domain (rest looked up from reference TRBV28 and TRBJ2-7): DVKVTQSSRYLVKRTGEKVFLECVQDMDHENMFWYRQDPGLGLRLIYFSYDVKMKEKGDIPEGYSVSREKKERFSLILESASTNQTSMYLCASSESGLRGAYEQYFGPGTRLTVT.

This chain connects TRBV5-8 to TRBJ2-1; TRBD1 aligns across 7 bases. With 4 bases clipped from V and 0 bases from J, the junction kept 4 bases outside the gene matches. The CDR3 has 15 amino acids. Germline values: CDR1 SGHTS, CDR2 YDEGEE. This chain's CDR3 is CASSATGSSYNEQFF. CDR3 coding DNA: TGTGCCAGCAGCGCGACAGGGAGCTCCTACAATGAGCAGTTCTTC.

J is TRBJ2-7 and V is TRBV3-1 (or the pseudogene TRBV3-2); the match to TRBD2 covers 8 bases. The CDR3 sequence is 17 residues long. Germline V CDR1 and CDR2: LGHDT, YNNKEL (reference sequence). V shed 4 bases and J 4 bases; nucleotides not matched to a gene: 15. The CDR3 DNA is TGTGCCAGCAGCCTCCAGCTCTGGGTAGCGGGAAAATACGAGCAGTACGTC. Its protein product is CASSLQLWVAGKYEQYV.

V and J are TRBV5-3 and TRBJ1-1; D uncertain. TRBV5-3 is recorded as an ORF, its role being uncertain. Trimming pared 0 bases from V and 0 bases from J, leaving 15 bases between. The CDR3 consists of 17 residues. The CDR3 DNA sequence: TGTGCCAGAAGCTTGGCCTTGGAGAGCCCTATGAACACTGAAGCTTTCTTT. Its protein product is CARSLALESPMNTEAFF.

V and J are TRBV4-1 and TRBJ2-1; 9 positions match TRBD2. Trimming cost V 6 bases and J 3 bases; bases outside gene matches: 12. This CDR3 is 17 amino acids long. Germline V gene sequence: CDR1 MGHRA, CDR2 YSYEKL. DNA of the CDR3: TGCGCCAGCAGTTTATCGGTTAGCGGGAGAGTCTACAATGAGCAGTTCTTC. Translating gives CASSLSVSGRVYNEQFF.

This clone was found a few times. The chain recombines TRBV3-1 (or the pseudogene TRBV3-2) with TRBJ1-6; 9 positions agree with TRBD1. Trimming removed 3 bases from V and 5 bases from J; junction bases left unmatched: 2. Germline assignment: CDR1 LGHDT and CDR2 YNNKEL (reference sequence). This CDR3 has 15 residues. The CDR3 region is CASSHRDRDNSPLHF. The CDR3 DNA is TGTGCCAGCAGCCACCGGGACAGGGATAATTCACCCCTCCACTTT.

The genes are TRBV2 and TRBJ2-7; 8 positions match TRBD1. The trim removed 4 bases at V and 2 bases at J, leaving 1 base unmatched. Germline lookup yields CDR1 SNHLY and CDR2 FYNNEI. The CDR3 is 13 amino acids. This CDR3 reads CASSGQGPYEQYF. CDR3 DNA sequence: TGTGCCAGCAGTGGACAGGGGCCCTACGAGCAGTACTTC.

V is TRBV2 and J is TRBJ2-1, with 11 bases matching TRBD2. Trimming at V came to 8 bases and at J to 0 bases, leaving 3 bases not matched to a gene. Germline CDR1 is SNHLY and CDR2 is FYNNEI. The CDR3 runs 15 residues. This CDR3 is CASGLAGLSYNEQFF. In nucleotides, the CDR3 is TGTGCCAGCGGACTAGCGGGCCTCTCCTACAATGAGCAGTTCTTC.

The chain links TRBV10-2 to TRBJ1-2, with 10 bases aligning to TRBD1. V shed 3 bases and J 4 bases; nucleotides not matched to a gene: 5. Per germline, CDR1 WSHSY and CDR2 SAAADI. The CDR3 is 15 residues long. The CDR3 region is CASSDQDRGAYGYTF. CDR3 DNA sequence: TGCGCCAGCAGTGACCAGGACAGGGGGGCCTATGGCTACACCTTC.

The chain has TRBV7-2 and TRBJ2-3; 10 bases map to TRBD2. This CDR3 has 16 residues. Per germline, CDR1 SGHTA and CDR2 FQGNSA. The J segment lost 2 bases and the V segment lost 4 bases, leaving 6 bases of the junction unmatched. The CDR3 region has the DNA TGTGCCAGCAGCTCCCGGACTAGCGGATACACAGATACGCAGTATTTT. Translating gives CASSSRTSGYTDTQYF.

The chain couples TRBV5-1 to TRBJ2-3, with a tentative D call TRBD2 (7 bases). Trimming removed 4 bases from V and 2 bases from J, with 11 bases in between. CDR3 size: 14 residues. Germline V gene data show CDR1 as SGHRS and CDR2 as YFSETQ. The chain's CDR3 is CASSRGGSTDTQYF. CDR3 DNA: TGCGCCAGCAGCAGGGGGGGATCCACAGATACGCAGTATTTT. The full variable domain, with the rest looked up from reference TRBV5-1 and TRBJ2-3, is KAGVTQTPRYLIKTRGQQVTLSCSPISGHRSVSWYQQTPGQGLQFLFEYFSETQRNKGNFPGRFSGRQFSNSRSEMNVSTLELGDSALYLCASSRGGSTDTQYFGPGTRLTVL.

DNA of the CDR3: TGTGCCAGCAGGCGTGGGCGGCTAGCGGAAGAGACCCAGTACTTC. Translating it yields CASRRGRLAEETQYF. J is TRBJ2-5 and V is TRBV9, with TRBD2 identical over 7 bases. Unmatched junction bases numbered 10, after V lost 5 bases and J lost 3 bases. CDR1 and CDR2 (germline): SGDLS, YYNGEE. The CDR3 is 15 residues long.